This TCR beta chain was recovered during a study of OX40 agonist ivuxolimab in advanced cancers. Sequenced by immunoSEQ multiplex PCR; TCRdb stores in-frame clones only, minus some. The table shows around 68,000 clones, with about nine tenths occurring only once. This CDR3 region has 16 residues. Trimming removed 4 bases from V and 4 bases from J; junction bases left unmatched: 9. CDR1 and CDR2 (germline): WSHSY, SAAADI. This clonotype originated in an adult with an advanced solid tumor such as melanoma, head and neck, liver or kidney cancer. Material: CD4+ or CD8+ T cells sorted from blood, obtained in a trial of the OX40 agonist ivuxolimab. V and J are TRBV10-2 and TRBJ2-1, with 8 bases lining up with TRBD2. CDR3 DNA: TGCGCCAGCAGTGCGGGGGGGGCCGTGGGATACAATGAGCAGTTCTTC. It translates to CASSAGGAVGYNEQFF.